These T cell receptor beta chains were read from a single sample in a study of T cell responses to AZD1222 COVID-19 vaccine. Assay used: immunoSEQ multiplex PCR; TCRdb lists only in-frame clones, some missing. Of about 140,000 clones in the sample, 80% to 90% were seen once. The input for sequencing was peripheral blood, taken on day 0 of AZD1222 vaccination. These receptor sequences come from an adult in good health. CDR3s include the opening cysteine and the closing phenylalanine or tryptophan. A D gene is named only where the DNA matches it firmly. Clone size is given for some rows only: seen once, a few or many times, or a class if the clone is expanded.

D: .; V: TRBV6-1; size: .; J: TRBJ1-1; DNA: TGTGCCAGCAGTGCCGGACGAGGCCAACTAAACACTGAAGCTTTCTTT; CDR3: CASSAGRGQLNTEAFF
D: .; V: TRBV27; size: once; J: TRBJ1-1; DNA: TGTGCCAGCAGTTACGGCCCGATGAACACTGAAGCTTTCTTT; CDR3: CASSYGPMNTEAFF
D: .; V: TRBV11-3; size: .; J: TRBJ2-7; DNA: TGTGCCAGCAGCTTGGGAACGGAATACGAGCAGTACTTC; CDR3: CASSLGTEYEQYF
D: .; V: TRBV5-6; size: once; J: TRBJ1-1; DNA: TGTGCCAGCAGCTTGCCCAGGGGTGTTGAAGCTTTCTTT; CDR3: CASSLPRGVEAFF
D: .; V: TRBV5-1; size: .; J: TRBJ1-2; DNA: TGCGCCAGCAGCTCGCCCGTCGGAACCACCAGTAACTATGGCTACACCTTC; CDR3: CASSSPVGTTSNYGYTF
D: .; V: TRBV5-1; size: few; J: TRBJ1-3; DNA: TGCGCCAGCAGCTTGGTTTGCTTAGTATTTGGGGGTTTGTTAGACACCATATATTTT; CDR3: CASSLVCLVFGGLLDTIYF
D: .; V: TRBV5-1; size: .; J: TRBJ1-1; DNA: TGCGCCAGCAGCTTGTTTGAGAACACTGAAGCTTTCTTT; CDR3: CASSLFENTEAFF
D: .; V: TRBV4-2; size: once; J: TRBJ1-1; DNA: TGTGCCAGCAGCCAAGGGCCGGGGGCCGTCACTGAAGCTTTCTTT; CDR3: CASSQGPGAVTEAFF
D: .; V: TRBV30; size: once; J: TRBJ1-1; DNA: TGTGCCTGGAGGGTCACTATTCCGAACACTGAAGCTTTCTTT; CDR3: CAWRVTIPNTEAFF
D: TRBD1; V: TRBV6-7; size: once; J: TRBJ2-1; DNA: TGTGCCAGCGAAGGCCGGGACAGGGGTGGCTACAATGAGCAGTTCTTC; CDR3: CASEGRDRGGYNEQFF